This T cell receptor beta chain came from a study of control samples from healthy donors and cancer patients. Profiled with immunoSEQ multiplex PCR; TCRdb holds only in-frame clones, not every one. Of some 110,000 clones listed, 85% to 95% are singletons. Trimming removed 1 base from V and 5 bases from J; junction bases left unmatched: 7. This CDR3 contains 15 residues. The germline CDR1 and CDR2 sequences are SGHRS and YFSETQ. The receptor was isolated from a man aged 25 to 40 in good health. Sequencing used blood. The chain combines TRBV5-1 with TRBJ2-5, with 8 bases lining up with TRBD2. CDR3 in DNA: TGCGCCAGCAGCTTGACGGGGGGGTACAGGGAGACCCAGTACTTC. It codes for CASSLTGGYRETQYF.